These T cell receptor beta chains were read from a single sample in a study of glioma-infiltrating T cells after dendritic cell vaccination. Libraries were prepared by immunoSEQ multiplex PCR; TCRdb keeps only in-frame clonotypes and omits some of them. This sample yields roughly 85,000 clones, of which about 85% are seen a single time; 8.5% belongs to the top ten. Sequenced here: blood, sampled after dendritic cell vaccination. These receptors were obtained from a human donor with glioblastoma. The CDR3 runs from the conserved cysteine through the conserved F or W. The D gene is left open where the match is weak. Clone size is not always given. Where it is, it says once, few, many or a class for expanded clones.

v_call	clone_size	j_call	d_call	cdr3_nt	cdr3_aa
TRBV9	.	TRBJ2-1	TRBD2	TGTGCCAGCAGCGTAGGACTAGCGGGAGCTAATGAGCAGTTCTTC	CASSVGLAGANEQFF
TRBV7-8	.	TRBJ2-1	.	TGTGCCAGCAGCGTGACTAGGGCCCCTGTGAAGCAGTTCTTC	CASSVTRAPVKQFF
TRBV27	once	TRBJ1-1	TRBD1	TGTGCCAGCAGTAACCTATTGACAGGGTCTGAAGCTTTCTTT	CASSNLLTGSEAFF
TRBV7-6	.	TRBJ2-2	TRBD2	TGTGCCAGCAGCTTAGGACTAGCGGTAAACACCGGGGAGCTGTTTTTT	CASSLGLAVNTGELFF
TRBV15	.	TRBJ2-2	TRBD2	TGTGCCACCAGCTCCTCCCGGGGGGTCTCTAGGGAGCTGTTTTTT	CATSSSRGVSRELFF
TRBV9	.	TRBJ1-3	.	TGTGCCAGCAGCGTAGTGGGCCCGAAAGACTCTGGAAACACCATATATTTT	CASSVVGPKDSGNTIYF
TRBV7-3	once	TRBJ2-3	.	TGTGCCAGCAGCCCGTGGGGGCAGGACAAGTCCACAGATACGCAGTATTTT	CASSPWGQDKSTDTQYF
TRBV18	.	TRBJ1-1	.	TGTGCCAGCTCAAGGACAACCAACACTGAAGCTTTCTTT	CASSRTTNTEAFF
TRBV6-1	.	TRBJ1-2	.	TGTGCCAGCTGGTCGGGGGGTAACTATGGCTACACCTTC	CASWSGGNYGYTF
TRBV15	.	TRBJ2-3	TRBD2	TGTGCCACCAGTGTGGGGCGGGGGAAAAACACAGATACGCAGTATTTT	CATSVGRGKNTDTQYF
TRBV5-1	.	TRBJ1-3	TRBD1	TGCGCCAGCAGCGAGGGACAGACCAAAATCTCTGGAAACACCATATATTTT	CASSEGQTKISGNTIYF
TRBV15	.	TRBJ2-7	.	TGTGCCACCAGCAGAGACCAATGGGGAGCCTACGAGCAGTACTTC	CATSRDQWGAYEQYF
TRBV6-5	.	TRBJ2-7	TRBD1	TGTGCCAGCAGCCTCGGACAGGGAGGATCCTACGAGCAGTACTTC	CASSLGQGGSYEQYF
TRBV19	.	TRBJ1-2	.	TGTGCCAGTGGGGTTTCAGGGAAGATTAGAGGCTACACCTTC	CASGVSGKIRGYTF
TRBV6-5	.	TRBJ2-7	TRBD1	TGTGCCAGCAGGACTCGGACAGGGCGCGAGCAGTACTTC	CASRTRTGREQYF
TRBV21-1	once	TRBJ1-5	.	TGTGCCAGCACAGGGGTTTCCCAGCCCCAGCATTTT	CASTGVSQPQHF
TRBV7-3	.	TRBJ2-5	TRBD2	TGTGCCAGCAGCCCCACTGGACGGCAGGGAGGGGAGACCCAGTACTTC	CASSPTGRQGGETQYF
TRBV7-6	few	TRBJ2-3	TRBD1	TGTGCCAGCAGCGAGCTCCAGGGGGCAGATACGCAGTATTTT	CASSELQGADTQYF
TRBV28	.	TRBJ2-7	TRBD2	TGTGCCAGCAGCATACCTAGCGGGAGAAGGTACGAGCAGTACTTC	CASSIPSGRRYEQYF
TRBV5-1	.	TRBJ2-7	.	TGCGCCAGCAGCTTGGACCCAGGGGGGTACGAGCAGTACTTC	CASSLDPGGYEQYF
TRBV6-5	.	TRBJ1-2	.	TGTGCCAGCAGAACTACACAGGGCTGGTACTATGGCTACACCTTC	CASRTTQGWYYGYTF
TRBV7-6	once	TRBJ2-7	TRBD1	TGTGCCAGCAGTCGGGACAGCCTGGGGGAGCAGTACTTC	CASSRDSLGEQYF
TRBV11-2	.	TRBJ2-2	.	TGTGCCAGCAGCTTAGATTTCGGGATCGGCGGGGAGCTGTTTTTT	CASSLDFGIGGELFF
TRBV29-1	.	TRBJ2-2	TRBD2	TGCAGCGTCGATCCTGTGGGAGGGCCCGGGGAGCTGTTTTTT	CSVDPVGGPGELFF
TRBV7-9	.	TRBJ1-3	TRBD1	TGTGCCAGCAGCCTGACAGGGGTTGGAAACACCATATATTTT	CASSLTGVGNTIYF
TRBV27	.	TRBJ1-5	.	TGTGCCAGCACTTCTCTGGGGGGAGCACTCGATAGCAATCAGCCCCAGCATTTT	CASTSLGGALDSNQPQHF
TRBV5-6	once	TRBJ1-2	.	TGTGCCAGCAGCTTGGTCTCACCAGGCACTCTAAACTATGGCTACACCTTC	CASSLVSPGTLNYGYTF
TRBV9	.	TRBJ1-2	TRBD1	TGTGCCAGCAGCGTAGCTCGAGCCCAACCGGGACAGGGACTGGGCCCCAATGGCTACACCTTC	CASSVARAQPGQGLGPNGYTF
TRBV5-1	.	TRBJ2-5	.	TGCGCCAGCAGCTTGTATCAAGCCTCGGAGACCCAGTACTTC	CASSLYQASETQYF
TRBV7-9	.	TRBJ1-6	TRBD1	TGTGCCAGCAGCTTAGTTGACCGGGACAGGGATTCACCCCTCCACTTT	CASSLVDRDRDSPLHF
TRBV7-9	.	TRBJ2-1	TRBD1	TGTGCCAGCAGCTTAGGATACGGGACAGATAACAATGAGCAGTTCTTC	CASSLGYGTDNNEQFF
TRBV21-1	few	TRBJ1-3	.	TGTGCCAGCAACTCCCGACCATGCGGGACAGCTAGTTTCCCTGGAAACACCATATATTTT	CASNSRPCGTASFPGNTIYF
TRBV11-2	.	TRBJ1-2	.	TGTGCCAGCAGCTTAGGGCTGGGCGATGGCTACACCTTC	CASSLGLGDGYTF
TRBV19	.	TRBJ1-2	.	TGTGCCAGTACCGAACAGTTTCAGTATGGCTACACCTTC	CASTEQFQYGYTF
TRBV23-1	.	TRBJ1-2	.	TGCGCCAGCAGTCAACCACGACAGTCTCATGGCTACACCTTC	CASSQPRQSHGYTF
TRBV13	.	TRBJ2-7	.	TGTGCCAGCAGCGGGGTAAGGGAGTCCTACGAGCAGTACTTC	CASSGVRESYEQYF
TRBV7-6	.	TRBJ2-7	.	TGTGCCAGCAGCTCACCTTCCGGCGGGGAAAGCTCCTACGAGCAGTACTTC	CASSSPSGGESSYEQYF
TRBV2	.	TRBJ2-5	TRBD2	TGTGCCAGCAAGCAGGGACTAGCGGGGGCCTGGGGCGAGACCCAGTACTTC	CASKQGLAGAWGETQYF
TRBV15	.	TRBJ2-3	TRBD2	TGTGCCACCAGCGAAGGACTAGCGAGTAGCACAGATACGCAGTATTTT	CATSEGLASSTDTQYF
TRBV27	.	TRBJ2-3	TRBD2	TGTGCCAGCAGTCAGGGACTAGCTGAATCAGATACGCAGTATTTT	CASSQGLAESDTQYF
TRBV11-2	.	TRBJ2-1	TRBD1	TGTGCCAGCAGCCTGACAGGGGGCGGTTTTGATGAGCAGTTCTTC	CASSLTGGGFDEQFF
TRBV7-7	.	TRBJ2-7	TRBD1	TGTGCCAGCAGCCCGACAGGGGTCTCCGAGCAGTACTTC	CASSPTGVSEQYF
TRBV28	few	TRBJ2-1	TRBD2	TGTGCCACCAAGCGGGAGGCACAAAGAGCGGCGTTCTTC	CATKREAQRAAFF
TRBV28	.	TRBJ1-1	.	TGTGCCAGCAGTTTCGGTGACATGGCGGGTGAAGCTTTCTTT	CASSFGDMAGEAFF
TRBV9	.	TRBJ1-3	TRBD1	TGTGCCAGCAGCTACGGACAGGGGGTCAGAAACACCATATATTTT	CASSYGQGVRNTIYF
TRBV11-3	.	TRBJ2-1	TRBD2	TGTGCCAGCAGCTCTAGAAGCGGGAGTAATGAGCAGTTCTTC	CASSSRSGSNEQFF
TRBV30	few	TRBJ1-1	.	TGTGCCTGGTCAAGGGACATCGAAGCTTTCTTT	CAWSRDIEAFF
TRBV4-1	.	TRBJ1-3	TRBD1	TGCGCCAGCAGCCCGGGACAGGGTCCGTCTGGAAACACCATATATTTT	CASSPGQGPSGNTIYF
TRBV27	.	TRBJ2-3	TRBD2	TGTGCCAGCAGACTAGCGGGAGGATATGATACGCAGTATTTT	CASRLAGGYDTQYF
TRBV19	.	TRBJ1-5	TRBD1	TGTGCCAGTAGTATAAGGCCAGGGGGCACCGGTCAGCCCCAGCATTTT	CASSIRPGGTGQPQHF
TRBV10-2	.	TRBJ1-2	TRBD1	TGCGCCAGCCTACCCTGGGGACAGAAAAACTATGGCTACACCTTC	CASLPWGQKNYGYTF
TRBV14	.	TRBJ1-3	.	TGTGCCAGCAGCCCACTAAGTGGAAACACCATATATTTT	CASSPLSGNTIYF
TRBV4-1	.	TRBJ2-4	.	TGCGCCAGCAGCCAAGCACAGGGAAACATTCAGTACTTC	CASSQAQGNIQYF
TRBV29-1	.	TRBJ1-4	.	TGCAGCGTTATCGGGGGGGATTATGAAAAACTGTTTTTT	CSVIGGDYEKLFF